Presented here are 24 T cell receptor beta chains from one specimen sequenced in a study of PD-L1 blockade in urothelial cancer. Method: immunoSEQ multiplex PCR; TCRdb's copy keeps in-frame clones and lacks some. Among roughly 87,000 clones listed, roughly nine tenths were seen once. As for time point: pretreatment peripheral blood. Here the sequenced sample was PBMCs, taken around atezolizumab (anti-PD-L1) treatment. Receptor source: an elderly woman with urothelial cancer.

The chain joins TRBV5-4 to TRBJ2-2, with no clear D. This CDR3 contains 14 residues. V lost 4 bases, J lost 4 bases, and 11 bases lay in between. Per the germline V gene, CDR1 is SGHNT and CDR2 is YYREEE (reference sequence). The CDR3 spells CASSIESGTGELFF. The DNA for the CDR3 is TGTGCCAGCAGCATCGAATCCGGCACCGGGGAGCTGTTTTTT.

The chain links TRBV5-4 to TRBJ2-5; 7 bases are shared with TRBD2. The V gene end was trimmed by 2 bases and the J gene end by 5 bases; junction bases not matched to a gene: 3. The CDR3 has 13 residues. Germline V CDR1 and CDR2: SGHNT, YYREEE (reference sequence). The CDR3 DNA sequence: TGTGCCAGCAGCTTTACTAGCGTGGAGACCCAGTACTTC. This gives the protein CASSFTSVETQYF.

The V gene is TRBV10-3, the J gene TRBJ2-5; 8 bases map to TRBD1. V lost 6 bases, J lost 2 bases, and 5 bases stayed unmatched. The germline CDR1 and CDR2 sequences are ENHRY and SYGVKD. The CDR3 has 14 residues. The chain's CDR3 is CAIRQDRAQETQYF. The CDR3 DNA follows: TGTGCCATCAGGCAGGACAGGGCACAAGAGACCCAGTACTTC.

The chain employs TRBV30 and TRBJ2-5; D gene ambiguous. The length of the CDR3 is 10 residues. CDR1 GTSNPN and CDR2 SVGIG come from the germline V gene (reference sequence). V gave up 1 base and J gave up 5 bases, with 2 bases separating them. The CDR3 here is CAWSAETQYF. The CDR3 DNA follows: TGTGCCTGGAGTGCGGAGACCCAGTACTTC. Using reference TRBV30 and TRBJ2-5 for the parts outside the CDR3, the full variable domain is SQTIHQWPATLVQPVGSPLSLECTVEGTSNPNLYWYRQAAGRGLQLLFYSVGIGQISSEVPQNLSASRPQDRQFILSSKKLLLSDSGFYLCAWSAETQYFGPGTRLLVL.

The chain recombines TRBV9 with TRBJ2-1, with 8 bases matching TRBD1. The V segment lost 3 bases and the J segment 3 bases; nucleotides outside the gene matches: 5. The CDR3 loop spans 15 amino acids. Germline assignment: CDR1 SGDLS and CDR2 YYNGEE. The CDR3 region is CASSAHRGSYNEQFF. For the CDR3, the DNA is TGTGCCAGCAGCGCCCACAGGGGGAGCTACAATGAGCAGTTCTTC.

The CDR3 DNA reads TGTGCCAGCAGCCCCGGACTAGCGGGCACAGATACGCAGTATTTT. It is translated as CASSPGLAGTDTQYF. V is TRBV14 and J is TRBJ2-3, with 10 bases fitting TRBD2. With 4 bases clipped from V and 1 base from J, the junction kept 2 bases outside the gene matches. This CDR3 region has 15 residues. CDR1 is SGHDN, CDR2 FVKESK, per germline.

The genes are TRBV4-2 and TRBJ2-3, with TRBD2 matching over 7 bases. This CDR3 has 17 amino acids. V was clipped by 1 base and J by 2 bases; unmatched bases: 9. Per germline, CDR1 LGHNA and CDR2 YNFKEQ. Here the CDR3 DNA reads TGTGCCAGCAGCCAAGTTGGGGGAGGGACTTACACAGATACGCAGTATTTT. Translation: CASSQVGGGTYTDTQYF.

The chain links TRBV18 to TRBJ2-7; tentatively, D is TRBD1 (5 bases). Per germline, CDR1 KGHSH and CDR2 LQKENI. The CDR3 runs 15 residues. Between the trimmed V and J ends, which lost 2 bases and 4 bases, there was a span of 15 bases. The CDR3 spells CASSPGHQDLYEQYF. CDR3 coding DNA: TGTGCCAGCTCACCAGGACATCAGGATTTATACGAGCAGTACTTC.

The rearrangement links TRBV30 to TRBJ2-7, with 10 bases matching TRBD1. Germline lookup yields CDR1 GTSNPN and CDR2 SVGIG (reference sequence). This CDR3 has 13 residues. V lost 5 bases to trimming and J lost 3 bases; unmatched junction nucleotides: 4. The chain's CDR3 is CAWGGQGSYEQYF. The CDR3 DNA reads TGTGCCTGGGGGGGACAGGGGAGCTACGAGCAGTACTTC.

This chain connects TRBV7-3 to TRBJ2-1; weak D call: TRBD2 (7 bases). The ends were cut back, 2 bases at V and 9 bases at J, with 11 bases in the middle. The CDR3 runs 13 residues. From germline, CDR1 is SGHTA and CDR2 FQGTGA. CDR3 loop: CASSLGGAGEQFF. Written as DNA, the CDR3 is TGTGCCAGCAGCTTAGGGGGGGCGGGTGAGCAGTTCTTC.

The chain uses TRBV5-6 and TRBJ1-1; no clear D gene. The ends were cut back, 4 bases at V and 6 bases at J, with 13 bases in the middle. Germline V gene lookup returns CDR1 SGHDT and CDR2 YYEEEE. The CDR3 is 13 residues long. The CDR3 DNA is TGTGCCAGCAGCCCCCAGAGGCGGTCTGAAGCTTTCTTT. This encodes CASSPQRRSEAFF.

V usage is TRBV29-1 and J usage is TRBJ2-1, with D possibly matching TRBD1 (6 bases). Trimming cost V 5 bases and J 1 base, with 12 bases left between them. This CDR3 has 14 residues. The germline gives CDR1 SQVTM, CDR2 ANQGSEA. The DNA for the CDR3 is TGCAGCGTTAAATCAGGGGTTTCCTACAATGAGCAGTTCTTC. Translated: CSVKSGVSYNEQFF.

The table lists this clone with a few counts. The chain joins TRBV25-1 to TRBJ1-2; no firm D call. V gave up 7 bases and J gave up 0 bases, with 15 bases separating them. The CDR3 has 15 amino acids. Germline values: CDR1 MGHDK, CDR2 SYGVNS. CDR3 in amino acids: CASTQAAGPNYGYTF. The DNA for the CDR3 is TGTGCCAGCACGCAGGCAGCCGGCCCTAACTATGGCTACACCTTC.

This sequence joins TRBV6-1 and TRBJ2-3; 9 bases agree with TRBD2. Germline V gene data show CDR1 as MNHNS and CDR2 as SASEGT. CDR3 length: 16 residues. Germline trimming cut 2 bases from V and 0 bases from J; bases unmatched to any gene: 3. The CDR3 reads CASSERTSVSTDTQYF. The CDR3 nucleotides are TGTGCCAGCAGTGAACGGACTAGCGTGAGCACAGATACGCAGTATTTT.

This chain links TRBV7-8 with TRBJ2-1, with a weak D call TRBD1 (5 bases). CDR1 SGHVS and CDR2 FQNEAQ come from the germline V gene. Trimming removed 3 bases at V and 0 bases at J, with 12 bases between. CDR3 size: 16 residues. The CDR3 DNA reads as TGTGCCAGCAGCTTGGTGTGGGGCTCCTCCTACAATGAGCAGTTCTTC. This gives the protein CASSLVWGSSYNEQFF.

The chain uses TRBV5-1 and TRBJ2-1, with 9 bases that match TRBD2. The germline V gene encodes CDR1 SGHRS and CDR2 YFSETQ. This CDR3 is built from 16 residues. The V segment lost 4 bases and the J segment 3 bases; nucleotides outside the gene matches: 8. The CDR3 DNA sequence: TGCGCCAGCAGCCCCGTAGCGGGAGCTGACTACAATGAGCAGTTCTTC. Its protein is CASSPVAGADYNEQFF.

This rearrangement joins TRBV5-1 to TRBJ2-1, with 7 bases matching TRBD2. This CDR3 is built from 11 residues. Germline trimming cut 0 bases from V and 15 bases from J; bases unmatched to any gene: 3. CDR1 is SGHRS and CDR2 is YFSETQ in the germline V gene. The CDR3 DNA follows: TGCGCCAGCAGCTTGGAGCGGGACCGGTTCTTC. Protein: CASSLERDRFF.

The rearrangement links TRBV9 to TRBJ2-7, with a possible D match to TRBD1 (6 bases). The CDR3 totals 16 residues. Germline V gene lookup returns CDR1 SGDLS and CDR2 YYNGEE. Trimming took 2 bases from V and 1 from J, leaving 16 bases between them. CDR3 in amino acids: CASSVGQPPNSYEQYF. The CDR3, as DNA: TGTGCCAGCAGCGTCGGACAGCCGCCCAATTCCTACGAGCAGTACTTC.

The chain is built from TRBV4-2 and TRBJ2-7, with 10 bases aligning to TRBD2. The germline V gene has CDR1 LGHNA and CDR2 YNFKEQ. The CDR3 is 16 residues long. V dropped 0 bases and J dropped 4; count of bases not matched to a gene: 6. The CDR3 DNA reads as TGTGCCAGCAGCCAAGAGCTAGCGGGAGCAGTTTACGAGCAGTACTTC. It translates to CASSQELAGAVYEQYF.

CDR3 sequence: CASSPPTGVGDTF. CDR3 nucleotide sequence: TGTGCCAGCTCACCACCGACAGGGGTGGGCGACACCTTC. This chain uses TRBV18 with TRBJ1-2, with 8 bases identical to TRBD1. Germline trimming cut 0 bases from V and 12 bases from J; bases unmatched to any gene: 6. The CDR3 is 13 residues long. Germline loops: CDR1 KGHSH, CDR2 LQKENI.

The V gene is TRBV25-1, the J gene TRBJ2-1, with TRBD2 identical over 9 bases. V dropped 5 bases and J dropped 2; count of bases not matched to a gene: 4. The germline V gene has CDR1 MGHDK and CDR2 SYGVNS. CDR3 size: 15 residues. The CDR3 DNA reads as TGTGCCAGCAGTTTTAGCGGGAGTCCCTACAATGAGCAGTTCTTC. It codes for CASSFSGSPYNEQFF. The full variable domain, completed using reference TRBV25-1 and TRBJ2-1, is EADIYQTPRYLVIGTGKKITLECSQTMGHDKMYWYQQDPGMELHLIHYSYGVNSTEKGDLSSESTVSRIRTEHFPLTLESARPSHTSQYLCASSFSGSPYNEQFFGPGTRLTVL.

The V and J genes are TRBV4-2 and TRBJ2-4; D may be TRBD2 (5 bases). Germline V lookup: CDR1 LGHNA, CDR2 YNFKEQ. The CDR3 consists of 13 residues. Trimming took 4 bases from V and 8 from J, leaving 12 bases between them. CDR3 coding DNA: TGTGCCAGCAGCCCCTCGGAGAGGGACATTCAGTACTTC. Protein product: CASSPSERDIQYF.

The chain combines TRBV30 with TRBJ1-1, with D tentatively TRBD1 (5 bases). Germline V gene sequence: CDR1 GTSNPN, CDR2 SVGIG (reference sequence). The CDR3 loop spans 15 amino acids. V was cut by 2 bases and J by 0 bases, with 13 bases left in between. The CDR3 reads CAWSLVGGMNTEAFF. Here the CDR3 DNA reads TGTGCCTGGAGTTTGGTGGGGGGGATGAACACTGAAGCTTTCTTT.

The V and J genes are TRBV9 and TRBJ2-3, with D possibly matching TRBD1 (6 bases). Deletions cut 4 bases from V and 9 bases from J, with 9 bases between. Germline CDR1 and CDR2: SGDLS and YYNGEE. CDR3 size: 11 residues. In DNA, the CDR3 is TGTGCCAGCAGCCTCACAGGGACGCAGTATTTT. This translates into CASSLTGTQYF.